What follows are 14 T cell receptor beta chains derived from one specimen sequenced in a study of CD8 T cells in ankylosing spondylitis (dated by TCRdb to about 2017). The method behind the library was 5' RACE. This sample was sequenced with an Illumina HiSeq 2500. The public sequencing data were trimmed at Q25 with fastp and processed into clonotypes with MiXCR by TCRdb, which kept only in-frame beta chains. Every distinct CDR3 protein forms one entry, paired with its most common genes and DNA. This sample holds about 260,000 distinct CDR3 sequences; around 25% were observed only once. Roughly 0.67% of the sample lies in the top ten. Sample: blood, either unsorted or a sorted T cell fraction (not recorded which). Source of these receptors: a male donor with ankylosing spondylitis or in good health (not recorded which).

Many counts were recorded for this clonotype. The chain uses TRBV2 and TRBJ2-2; a possible D gene is TRBD1 (5 bases). The CDR3 extends over 13 amino acids. Germline loops: CDR1 SNHLY, CDR2 FYNNEI. With 6 bases removed from V and 7 bases from J, the gap between germline ends came to 12 bases. The CDR3 spells CASSLREGGELFF. CDR3 coding DNA: TGTGCCAGCAGCCTCAGGGAAGGCGGGGAGCTGTTTTTT.

This clonotype showed up just a few times. The chain uses TRBV5-1 and TRBJ1-2, with D uncertain. The CDR3 sequence is 13 residues long. Trimming took off 0 bases at V and 4 bases at J, with 7 bases between the two ends. The germline CDR1 and CDR2 sequences are SGHRS and YFSETQ. Here the CDR3 reads CASSLGEGYGYTF. The CDR3 DNA reads TGCGCCAGCAGCTTGGGGGAGGGCTATGGCTACACCTTC. Full variable domain (outside the CDR3, taken from reference TRBV5-1 and TRBJ1-2): KAGVTQTPRYLIKTRGQQVTLSCSPISGHRSVSWYQQTPGQGLQFLFEYFSETQRNKGNFPGRFSGRQFSNSRSEMNVSTLELGDSALYLCASSLGEGYGYTFGSGTRLTVV.

V is TRBV10-3 and J is TRBJ2-1; a weak D match, TRBD1 (5 bases). CDR1 is ENHRY and CDR2 is SYGVKD in the germline V gene. CDR3 length: 14 residues. Trimming pared 2 bases from V and 12 bases from J, leaving 17 bases between. Here the CDR3 reads CAISEGDTGTGQFF. The CDR3 DNA reads as TGTGCCATCAGTGAGGGAGACACCGGAACAGGGCAGTTCTTC.

The chain joins TRBV15 to TRBJ2-5; 7 bases map to TRBD1. Per germline, CDR1 LNHNV and CDR2 YYDKDF (reference sequence). The J segment lost 5 bases and the V segment lost 5 bases, leaving 11 bases of the junction unmatched. The CDR3 runs to 15 residues. The CDR3 sequence: CATSQDIDRVETQYF. CDR3 DNA: TGTGCCACCAGCCAGGATATCGACAGGGTGGAGACCCAGTACTTC.

J is TRBJ2-1 and V is TRBV7-3; D remains ambiguous. V gave up 3 bases and J gave up 10 bases, with 4 bases separating them. This CDR3 comprises 10 residues. Germline CDR1 reads SGHTA; CDR2 reads FQGTGA. For the CDR3, the DNA is TGTGCCAGCAGCTTCGACGAGCAGTTCTTC. Translated: CASSFDEQFF.

In its sample, this clonotype was seen many times. CDR3 in DNA: TGCAGCGTGGACGGGGATGCCGGGGACGAGCAGTACTTC. It yields the protein CSVDGDAGDEQYF. The rearrangement uses TRBV29-1 and TRBJ2-7, with D possibly being TRBD2 (5 bases). This CDR3 contains 13 residues. The V gene's germline CDR1 is SQVTM and CDR2 ANQGSEA. V was cut by 6 bases and J by 5 bases, with 17 bases left in between.

This sequence joins TRBV5-1 and TRBJ2-7, with D maybe TRBD1 (5 bases). V was trimmed by 4 bases and J by 0 bases, leaving 14 bases between them. This CDR3 has 15 residues. The germline V gene encodes CDR1 SGHRS and CDR2 YFSETQ. The chain's CDR3 is CASSPGHSSSYEQYF. The CDR3 DNA sequence: TGCGCCAGCAGCCCTGGACACTCGAGCTCCTACGAGCAGTACTTC.

The chain combines TRBV30 with TRBJ2-3, with 11 bases that match TRBD2. The CDR3 totals 15 residues. From germline, CDR1 is GTSNPN and CDR2 SVGIG (reference sequence). Trimming cost V 3 bases and J 2 bases; bases outside gene matches: 4. CDR3 protein: CAWSPTSGVTDTQYF. The CDR3 nucleotides read TGTGCCTGGAGCCCGACTAGCGGGGTCACAGATACGCAGTATTTT.

This clonotype was seen many times. The V and J genes are TRBV29-1 and TRBJ1-3; 7 bases are shared with TRBD1. Losses at the gene ends were 6 bases for V and 4 bases for J; bases not matched to a gene: 3. The length of the CDR3 is 12 residues. CDR1 and CDR2 (germline): SQVTM, ANQGSEA. The CDR3 DNA sequence: TGCAGCGTGGGGGGACAGGGAAACACCATATATTTT. Translated, it gives CSVGGQGNTIYF.

Many counts were recorded for this clonotype. The CDR3 DNA reads TGTGCCACGACCTCCGGGACAGGGACACAAGAGACCCAGTACTTC. Translating it yields CATTSGTGTQETQYF. This chain joins TRBV25-1 and TRBJ2-5, with 9 bases fitting TRBD1. The CDR3 length is 15 residues. V gave up 10 bases and J gave up 2 bases; unmatched junction bases: 11. The germline V gene has CDR1 MGHDK and CDR2 SYGVNS.

The table lists this clonotype with a few counts. The rearrangement links TRBV12-3 or TRBV12-4 to TRBJ2-1, with D tentatively TRBD2 (5 bases). The germline V and J ends were trimmed by 0 bases and 10 bases, with 10 bases remaining between them. The length of the CDR3 is 13 residues. The CDR3 region is CASSLAEREEQFF. For the CDR3, the DNA is TGTGCCAGCAGTTTAGCAGAAAGGGAGGAGCAGTTCTTC.

There are a few counts of this clonotype. This chain uses TRBV18 with TRBJ2-7; D unresolved. The V end was cut by 5 bases, the J end by 5 bases, with 19 bases between. Germline values: CDR1 KGHSH, CDR2 LQKENI. CDR3 length equals 15 residues. CDR3 nucleotides: TGTGCCAGCTCAGATAAGGATATAGGCCTCGACGAGCAGTACTTC. It translates to CASSDKDIGLDEQYF.

The V and J genes are TRBV12-3 or TRBV12-4 and TRBJ2-5, with D uncertain. The CDR3 has 12 amino acids. Trimming stripped 4 bases from V and 5 bases from J, with 8 bases between. CDR3 nucleotide sequence: TGTGCCAGCAGTTGGCTGGGCGAGACCCAGTACTTC. Protein: CASSWLGETQYF.

The chain has TRBV27 and TRBJ1-2; TRBD1 matches 9 bases. The germline gives CDR1 MNHEY, CDR2 SMNVEV (reference sequence). Trimming cost V 0 bases and J 4 bases; bases outside gene matches: 3. CDR3 length equals 15 residues. The CDR3 DNA is TGTGCCAGCAGTTTATCGGGACAGGGTATCTATGGCTACACCTTC. Its protein product is CASSLSGQGIYGYTF.